This is a list of T cell receptor beta chains from one sample in a study of blood T cell repertoires in COVID-19. Clones were read by immunoSEQ multiplex PCR, and TCRdb kept only the in-frame ones, dropping some. The profile covers 140,000 to 150,000 clones, with 80% to 90% appearing a single time and just under 0.95% taken by the ten largest. The specimen sequenced was peripheral blood. The receptors derive from a woman in her fifties or sixties with acute or convalescent COVID-19. Each CDR3 is given with its conserved first and last residue. Each record gives: D gene, V gene, J gene, clone size, CDR3 DNA, CDR3 protein. The D gene is left open where the match is weak. The size of a clone is reported for some rows only, either as once, few or many, or as a class for expanded clones.

.	TRBV27	TRBJ2-3	.	TGTGCCAGCAGTTTAAGGAGACGTTCCGGATCAGATACGCAGTATTTT	CASSLRRRSGSDTQYF
TRBD2	TRBV30	TRBJ2-2	.	TGTGCCTCATGGGTAGCGGGAGAGACCGGGGAGCTGTTTTTT	CASWVAGETGELFF
.	TRBV12-3/TRBV12-4	TRBJ1-1	.	TGTGCCAGCAGTTTCTCCAGGGTCACTGAAGCTTTCTTT	CASSFSRVTEAFF
.	TRBV4-1	TRBJ1-1	.	TGCGCCAGCAGCCAAGGGCGGGGTTATGAAGCTTTCTTT	CASSQGRGYEAFF
.	TRBV3-1/TRBV3-2	TRBJ2-7	.	TGTGCCAGCAGCCAGGATCCTAGCAACGAGCAGTACTTC	CASSQDPSNEQYF
.	TRBV10-2	TRBJ1-4	.	TGCGCCAGCAGCCCCCTAGCAACTAATGAAAAACTGTTTTTT	CASSPLATNEKLFF
TRBD1	TRBV15	TRBJ1-3	.	TGTGCCACCAGCAGTCACACAGGGGGCCTCTCTGGAAACACCATATATTTT	CATSSHTGGLSGNTIYF
TRBD1	TRBV5-1	TRBJ2-7	once	TGCGCCAGCAGCTTGGGGACAGGTTACGAGCAGTACTTC	CASSLGTGYEQYF
.	TRBV7-3	TRBJ2-7	.	TGTGCCAGCAGCCCAGCGGGCGGGAACTACGAGCAGTACTTC	CASSPAGGNYEQYF
TRBD1	TRBV30	TRBJ2-7	.	TGTGCCTGGAGTTGGGGACAGGGTCACGAGCAGTACTTC	CAWSWGQGHEQYF
.	TRBV6-5	TRBJ1-2	.	TGTGCCAGCAGTCCCGACAGGAACTATGGCTACACCTTC	CASSPDRNYGYTF
TRBD2	TRBV5-4	TRBJ2-1	few	TGTGCCAGCAGCTTGGGGACTAGCGCCCGGGAGCAGTTCTTC	CASSLGTSAREQFF
TRBD2	TRBV3-1/TRBV3-2	TRBJ2-1	.	TGTGCCAGCACCCCCCCCGGTGGACTAGCGGGAGCCTACAATGAGCAGTTCTTC	CASTPPGGLAGAYNEQFF
.	TRBV7-8	TRBJ2-1	.	TGTGCCAGCAGCTTAGACGGGATTTACAATGAGCAGTTCTTC	CASSLDGIYNEQFF
.	TRBV29-1	TRBJ2-1	.	TGCAGCGTTGAAGCTTACTCCTACAATGAGCAGTTCTTC	CSVEAYSYNEQFF
TRBD1	TRBV19	TRBJ1-2	.	TGTGCCAGTAGTCCCCAACAGGGGAACAGCTATGGCTACACCTTC	CASSPQQGNSYGYTF
.	TRBV18	TRBJ1-1	.	TGTGCCAGCCATGATTCGGGGGGTGAAGCTTTCTTT	CASHDSGGEAFF